These T cell receptor beta chains were read from a single sample in a study of T cell repertoires in cytomegalovirus infection. In TCRdb, the reads were re-called with MiXCR into one record per CDR3 protein. This sample carries 250,000 to 300,000 distinct CDR3 sequences, about 26% of them seen once, and the ten largest clones take about 15%. Sequenced material: PBMCs. The receptors originated from a human donor in good health (CMV status not recorded). Some clones in this sample may be carry-over from other donors' samples. Both conserved end residues are part of each CDR3. The D gene is left open where the match is weak. The size entry is marked missing in some rows and otherwise reads once, few, many or a size class.

V	D	J	size	DNA	CDR3
TRBV6-5	NA	TRBJ2-2	NA	TGTGCCAGCAGCTCCTTATCGGGAAGTACCGGGGAGCTGTTTTTT	CASSSLSGSTGELFF
TRBV7-2	TRBD2	TRBJ2-2	many	TGTGCCAGCAGCTTAGATGGACTAGCGGGGGCTAACACCGGGGAGCTGTTTTTT	CASSLDGLAGANTGELFF
TRBV7-9	TRBD1	TRBJ2-1	once	TGTGCCAGCAACGACAGGGTTGTCGGTGAGCAGTTCTTC	CASNDRVVGEQFF
TRBV7-2	TRBD2	TRBJ2-3	NA	TGTGCCAGCAGCTCCCCCCCCGGGAGGGCCGGTGGGGCAGATACGCAGTATTTT	CASSSPPGRAGGADTQYF
TRBV29-1	TRBD1	TRBJ1-2	NA	TGCAGCGCTCTAGGACAGGGCCAAGGAAGTGGCTACACCTTC	CSALGQGQGSGYTF
TRBV27	NA	TRBJ2-7	NA	TGTGCCAGCGCTAGGCAGGGAGCCCACGAGCAGTACTTC	CASARQGAHEQYF
TRBV2	NA	TRBJ2-5	NA	TGTGCCAGCAGGCCCGAAGAGACCCAGTACTTC	CASRPEETQYF
TRBV11-2	NA	TRBJ2-3	few	TGTGCCAGCAGCTTAGTGGGAGTAGTGGCAGATACGCAGTATTTT	CASSLVGVVADTQYF
TRBV2	TRBD1	TRBJ2-7	NA	TGTGCCAGCAGTGAAGGGGGCAGGGGGTACTACGAGCAGTACTTC	CASSEGGRGYYEQYF
TRBV29-1	NA	TRBJ2-7	few	TGCAGCGTTCGGGGGACACCCCGTGGGGAAACCTACGAGCAGTACTTC	CSVRGTPRGETYEQYF
TRBV7-2	NA	TRBJ1-3	many	TGTGCCAGCAGCAGCGGAAACACCATATATTTT	CASSSGNTIYF